This T cell receptor beta chain originates from a study of blood T cell repertoires in COVID-19. As originally analysed: Amplification of reference gene primers provided the estimated nucleated cell counts. Using immunoSEQ multiplex PCR, the repertoire was profiled, and TCRdb retains in-frame clones only, with some absent. From that table come the V and J calls and clone size; the DNA was used to work out D and trimming. Among a few hundred thousand clones listed, more than 75% were seen once. Participant-given clinical history determined each cohort assignment. Germline V gene data show CDR1 as MRHNA and CDR2 as SNTAGT. This CDR3 is 13 amino acids long. V was clipped by 3 bases and J by 4 bases, with 9 bases between them.

The genes are TRBV6-4 and TRBJ1-1; tentatively, D is TRBD1 (5 bases). The source material was PBMCs or T cells enriched from blood (not recorded which). The TCR was taken from a young woman who had recovered from COVID-19. CDR3 sequence: CASSEQDGTEAFF. For the CDR3, the DNA is TGTGCCAGCAGTGAACAGGACGGCACTGAAGCTTTCTTT.